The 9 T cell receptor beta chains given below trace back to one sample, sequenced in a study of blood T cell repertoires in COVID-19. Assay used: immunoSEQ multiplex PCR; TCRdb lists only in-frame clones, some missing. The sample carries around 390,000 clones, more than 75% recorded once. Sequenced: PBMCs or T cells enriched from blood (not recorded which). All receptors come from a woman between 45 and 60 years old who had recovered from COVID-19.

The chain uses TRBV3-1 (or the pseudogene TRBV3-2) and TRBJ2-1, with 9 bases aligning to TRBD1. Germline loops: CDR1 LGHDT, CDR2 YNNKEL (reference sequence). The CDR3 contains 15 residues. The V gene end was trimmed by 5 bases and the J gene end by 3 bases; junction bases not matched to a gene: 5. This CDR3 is CASSSSGQGYNEQFF. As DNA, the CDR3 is TGTGCCAGCAGCTCTTCGGGACAGGGCTACAATGAGCAGTTCTTC.

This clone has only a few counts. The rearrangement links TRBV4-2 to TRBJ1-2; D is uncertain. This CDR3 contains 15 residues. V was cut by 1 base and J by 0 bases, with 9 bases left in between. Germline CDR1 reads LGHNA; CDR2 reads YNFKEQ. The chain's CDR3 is CASSQARGANYGYTF. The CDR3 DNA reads TGTGCCAGCAGCCAAGCCCGGGGAGCTAACTATGGCTACACCTTC.

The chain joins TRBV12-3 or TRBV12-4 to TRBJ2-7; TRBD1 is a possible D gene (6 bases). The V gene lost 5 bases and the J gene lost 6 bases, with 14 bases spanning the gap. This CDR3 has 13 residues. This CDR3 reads CASSLTGFSEQYF. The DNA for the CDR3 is TGTGCCAGCAGTCTAACAGGGTTTTCCGAGCAGTACTTC.

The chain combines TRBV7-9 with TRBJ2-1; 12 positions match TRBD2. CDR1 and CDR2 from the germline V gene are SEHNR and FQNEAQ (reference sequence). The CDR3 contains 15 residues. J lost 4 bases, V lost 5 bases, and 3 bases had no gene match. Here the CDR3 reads CASSPTSGGYNEQFF. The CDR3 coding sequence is TGTGCCAGCAGCCCTACTAGCGGGGGGTACAATGAGCAGTTCTTC.

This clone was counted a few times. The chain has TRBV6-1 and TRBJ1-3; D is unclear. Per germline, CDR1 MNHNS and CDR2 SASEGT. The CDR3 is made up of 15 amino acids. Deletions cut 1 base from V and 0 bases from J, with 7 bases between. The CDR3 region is CASSEGVNSGNTIYF. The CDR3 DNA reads TGTGCCAGCAGTGAAGGAGTGAACTCTGGAAACACCATATATTTT.

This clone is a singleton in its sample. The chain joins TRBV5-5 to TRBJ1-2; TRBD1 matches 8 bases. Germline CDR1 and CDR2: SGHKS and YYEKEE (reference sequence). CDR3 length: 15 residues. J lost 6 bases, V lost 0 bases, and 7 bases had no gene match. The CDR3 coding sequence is TGTGCCAGCAGCTTGGCCGGACAGGGAGTGGATGGCTACACCTTC. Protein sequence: CASSLAGQGVDGYTF.

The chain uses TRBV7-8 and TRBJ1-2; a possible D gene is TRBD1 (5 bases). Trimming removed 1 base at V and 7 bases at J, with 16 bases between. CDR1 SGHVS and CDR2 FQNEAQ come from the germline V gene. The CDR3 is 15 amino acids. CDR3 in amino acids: CASSLVRGGNLGYTF. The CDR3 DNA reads TGTGCCAGCAGCTTAGTGAGGGGCGGGAACCTTGGCTACACCTTC.

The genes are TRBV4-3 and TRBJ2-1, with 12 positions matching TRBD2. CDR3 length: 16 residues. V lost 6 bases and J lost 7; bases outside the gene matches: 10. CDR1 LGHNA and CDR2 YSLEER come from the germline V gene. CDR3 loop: CASSRRTSGVGNEQFF. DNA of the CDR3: TGCGCCAGCAGTCGAAGGACTAGCGGGGTGGGGAATGAGCAGTTCTTC.

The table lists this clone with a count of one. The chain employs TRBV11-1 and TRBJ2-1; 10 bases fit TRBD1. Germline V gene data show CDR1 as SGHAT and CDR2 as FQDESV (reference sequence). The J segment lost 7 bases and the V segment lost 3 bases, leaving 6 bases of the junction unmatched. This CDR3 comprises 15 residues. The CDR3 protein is CASSFLGTGVNEQFF. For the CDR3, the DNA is TGTGCCAGCAGCTTCTTAGGGACAGGGGTAAATGAGCAGTTCTTC.